This T cell receptor beta chain is from a study of T cells in Graves' hyperthyroidism and ophthalmopathy. Findings of the study overall: For ophthalmopathy, model prediction preceded onset by a median about 6 months. Most thyroid clonotypes expanded above 0.001 were also detected in blood.

CDR1 LGHDT and CDR2 YNNKEL come from the germline V gene (reference sequence). There are 15 residues in the CDR3. V shed 0 bases and J shed 4 bases, with 10 bases lying between them. Amplified TCR beta CDR3 regions derived from RNA transcripts. An initial round of RT-PCR targeting the TCR CDR3 relied on the HTBI primer set. TCRdb passed the multiplex PCR reads through MiXCR, listing each CDR3 protein once. In the table there are about half a million distinct CDR3 sequences, 15% to 20% of which are singletons. This clonotype turned up a few times. What it binds is unknown. The sequence was obtained from a man aged 35 to 55 with Graves' ophthalmopathy. V gene TRBV3-1 combines with J gene TRBJ1-3, with D unresolved. The sample consisted of blood. CDR3 region: CASSQDFQVGNTIYF. The CDR3 DNA reads TGTGCCAGCAGCCAAGATTTCCAGGTGGGAAACACCATATATTTT.